A single sample gave rise to the 15 T cell receptor beta chains below, sequenced in a study of vaccination effects on CD4 cells after COVID-19. No antigen has been assigned to these receptors. The culture ran for about 11 days, and then CD4+ T cells were isolated. Libraries were prepared by immunoSEQ multiplex PCR; TCRdb keeps only in-frame clonotypes and omits some of them. The data show roughly 50,000 clones, 50% to 70% seen once. Sequenced material: CD4+ T cells from PBMCs cultured without peptide, taken before COVID-19 vaccination. The receptors come from a human donor who received a COVID-19 vaccine.

The chain links TRBV25-1 to TRBJ2-1; TRBD1 agrees at 8 bases. Unmatched junction bases numbered 12, after V lost 4 bases and J lost 4 bases. The CDR3 extends over 17 amino acids. Germline CDR1 and CDR2: MGHDK and SYGVNS. CDR3 in DNA: TGTGCCAGCAGTGTGGCAGGGACAGGCCAGCTTTACAATGAGCAGTTCTTC. It encodes CASSVAGTGQLYNEQFF.

The J gene is TRBJ1-2, the V gene TRBV5-5; the match to TRBD1 covers 8 bases. There are 15 residues in the CDR3. In germline, CDR1 is SGHKS, CDR2 YYEKEE (reference sequence). Trimming removed 0 bases from V and 2 bases from J; junction bases left unmatched: 3. The CDR3 is CASSLAAGGNYGYTF. The CDR3 DNA reads TGTGCCAGCAGCTTGGCGGCAGGGGGCAACTATGGCTACACCTTC.

V is TRBV7-9 and J is TRBJ1-2; no firm D call. V was clipped by 5 bases and J by 3 bases, with 16 bases between them. Looked up from germline, CDR1 is SEHNR and CDR2 is FQNEAQ (reference sequence). The CDR3 runs 15 residues. The chain's CDR3 is CASSPATRPDYGYTF. As DNA, the CDR3 is TGTGCCAGCAGCCCAGCGACTCGGCCAGACTATGGCTACACCTTC.

The chain recombines TRBV3-1 (or the pseudogene TRBV3-2) with TRBJ1-1; weak D call: TRBD1 (5 bases). This CDR3 has 14 residues. The V gene lost 3 bases and the J gene lost 1 base, with 9 bases spanning the gap. Germline V gives CDR1 LGHDT, CDR2 YNNKEL (reference sequence). CDR3: CASSQYRGNTEAFF. The CDR3 region has the DNA TGTGCCAGCAGCCAGTATAGGGGGAACACTGAAGCTTTCTTT.

The rearrangement links TRBV28 to TRBJ1-1, with 7 bases identical to TRBD1. The germline V gene has CDR1 MDHEN and CDR2 SYDVKM. This CDR3 has 15 residues. With 5 bases clipped from V and 9 bases from J, the junction kept 15 bases outside the gene matches. The CDR3 DNA is TGTGCCAGCAGTCCAAGGACAGGAGTTGGACTTAAAGCTTTCTTT. It is translated as CASSPRTGVGLKAFF. Using reference TRBV28 and TRBJ1-1 for the parts outside the CDR3, the full variable domain is DVKVTQSSRYLVKRTGEKVFLECVQDMDHENMFWYRQDPGLGLRLIYFSYDVKMKEKGDIPEGYSVSREKKERFSLILESASTNQTSMYLCASSPRTGVGLKAFFGQGTRLTVV.

V usage is TRBV19 and J usage is TRBJ1-6, with D possibly matching TRBD1 (6 bases). Trimming pared 6 bases from V and 7 bases from J, leaving 16 bases between. The germline V gene has CDR1 LNHDA and CDR2 SQIVND (reference sequence). The CDR3 covers 15 residues. The CDR3: CASSTTGHRNSPLHF. The CDR3 DNA reads as TGTGCCAGTAGCACGACGGGACATAGGAATTCACCCCTCCACTTT.

The chain couples TRBV7-2 to TRBJ1-5; TRBD1 matches at 7 bases. Germline trimming cut 2 bases from V and 4 bases from J; bases unmatched to any gene: 2. Germline CDR1 is SGHTA and CDR2 is FQGNSA. The CDR3 loop spans 14 amino acids. CDR3 in DNA: TGTGCCAGCAGCTTACGACAGGGTAATCAGCCCCAGCATTTT. It yields the protein CASSLRQGNQPQHF.

This clone was found once. The J gene is TRBJ2-7, the V gene TRBV10-3; no definite D call. The CDR3 totals 15 residues. Germline lookup yields CDR1 ENHRY and CDR2 SYGVKD. V was cut by 8 bases and J by 1 base, with 18 bases left in between. In nucleotides, the CDR3 is TGTGCCATCGGGCTCGGGTTGTCAGGTTCCTACGAGCAGTACTTC. Its protein is CAIGLGLSGSYEQYF.

The V call is TRBV7-9, the J call TRBJ1-1, with a tentative D call TRBD1 (5 bases). This CDR3 has 16 amino acids. CDR1 and CDR2 from the germline V gene are SEHNR and FQNEAQ (reference sequence). The V end lost 0 bases, the J end lost 5 bases, and 16 bases lay between the germline ends. The CDR3 loop reads CASSLAGRQGVTEAFF. The DNA of the CDR3 is TGTGCCAGCAGCTTAGCGGGGCGTCAGGGAGTAACTGAAGCTTTCTTT.

This clone has only a few counts. The chain couples TRBV3-1 (or the pseudogene TRBV3-2) to TRBJ1-5; a possible D gene is TRBD1 (5 bases). The CDR3 covers 16 residues. CDR1 is LGHDT, CDR2 YNNKEL, per germline (reference sequence). Trimming took 0 bases from V and 3 from J, leaving 12 bases between them. CDR3 nucleotide sequence: TGTGCCAGCAGCCAAGACCCGGGGGGACTCAATCAGCCCCAGCATTTT. It specifies CASSQDPGGLNQPQHF.

A single count supports this clone. The V and J genes are TRBV5-1 and TRBJ2-7, with a weak D call TRBD1 (5 bases). The V end was cut by 3 bases, the J end by 6 bases, with 13 bases between. This CDR3 is 13 amino acids long. Germline CDR1 reads SGHRS; CDR2 reads YFSETQ. Here the CDR3 DNA reads TGCGCCAGCAGCTGGGGCTGGGGTGGCGAGCAGTACTTC. As protein: CASSWGWGGEQYF.

The rearrangement uses TRBV30 and TRBJ2-7; TRBD1 might be the D (6 bases). Germline CDR1 and CDR2: GTSNPN and SVGIG (reference sequence). This CDR3 is built from 12 residues. Trimming removed 2 bases from V and 4 bases from J, with 9 bases in between. In DNA form, the CDR3 reads TGTGCCTGGAGTACAGGGCTTTACGAGCAGTACTTC. Encoded protein: CAWSTGLYEQYF.

V and J are TRBV5-4 and TRBJ2-6; the D is unclear. CDR1 is SGHNT and CDR2 is YYREEE in the germline V gene (reference sequence). The CDR3 sequence is 14 residues long. V dropped 5 bases and J dropped 0 bases, with 6 bases sitting between them. The CDR3 protein is CASRPDSGANVLTF. Here the CDR3 DNA reads TGTGCCAGCAGGCCCGACTCTGGGGCCAACGTCCTGACTTTC.

This clone showed up just once. The rearrangement links TRBV6-1 to TRBJ2-5, with 9 bases aligning to TRBD2. The germline V gene encodes CDR1 MNHNS and CDR2 SASEGT. V was pared by 2 bases and J by 4 bases, with 5 bases of the junction left unmatched. The CDR3 runs to 15 residues. CDR3 loop: CASSELSGGGETQYF. DNA for the CDR3: TGTGCCAGCAGTGAACTTAGCGGGGGAGGAGAGACCCAGTACTTC.

The chain combines TRBV2 with TRBJ2-5; 7 positions agree with TRBD1. V was pared by 0 bases and J by 8 bases, with 3 bases of the junction left unmatched. The CDR3 spans 13 residues. Germline V lookup: CDR1 SNHLY, CDR2 FYNNEI. CDR3 protein: CASSEAGGATQYF. CDR3 coding DNA: TGTGCCAGCAGTGAAGCAGGGGGCGCCACCCAGTACTTC.